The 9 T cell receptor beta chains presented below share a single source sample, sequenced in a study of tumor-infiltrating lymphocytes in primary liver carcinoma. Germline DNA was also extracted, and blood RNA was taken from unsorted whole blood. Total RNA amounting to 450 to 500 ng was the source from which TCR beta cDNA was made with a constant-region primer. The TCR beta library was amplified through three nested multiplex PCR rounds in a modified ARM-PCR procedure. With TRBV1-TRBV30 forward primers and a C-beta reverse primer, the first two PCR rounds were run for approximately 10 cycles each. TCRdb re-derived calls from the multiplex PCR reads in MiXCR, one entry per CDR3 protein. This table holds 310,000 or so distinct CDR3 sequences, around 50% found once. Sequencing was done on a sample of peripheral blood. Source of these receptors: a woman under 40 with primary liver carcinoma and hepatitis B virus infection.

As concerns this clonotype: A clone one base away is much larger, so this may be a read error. For the CDR3, the DNA is TGTGCCAGCAGTCTCTCCCTTTATAGCAATCAGCCCCATCATTTT. It yields the protein CASSLSLYSNQPHHF. The rearrangement joins TRBV12-3 or TRBV12-4 to TRBJ1-5; unclear D gene. This CDR3 spans 15 amino acids.

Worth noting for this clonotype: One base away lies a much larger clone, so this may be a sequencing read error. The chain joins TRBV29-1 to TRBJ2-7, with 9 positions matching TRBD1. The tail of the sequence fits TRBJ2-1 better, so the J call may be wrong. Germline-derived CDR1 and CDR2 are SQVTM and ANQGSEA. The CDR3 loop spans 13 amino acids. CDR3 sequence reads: CSVLGTGPYEQFF. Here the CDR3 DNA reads TGCAGCGTCCTCGGGACAGGGCCCTACGAGCAGTTCTTC.

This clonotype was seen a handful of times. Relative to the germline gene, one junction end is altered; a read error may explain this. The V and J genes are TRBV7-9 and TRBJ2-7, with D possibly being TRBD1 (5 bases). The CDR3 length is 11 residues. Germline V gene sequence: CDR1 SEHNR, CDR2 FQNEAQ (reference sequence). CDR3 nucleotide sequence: TGTGCCAGCAAAGGGGCGAGGACAACAGACTTC. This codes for CASKGARTTDF.

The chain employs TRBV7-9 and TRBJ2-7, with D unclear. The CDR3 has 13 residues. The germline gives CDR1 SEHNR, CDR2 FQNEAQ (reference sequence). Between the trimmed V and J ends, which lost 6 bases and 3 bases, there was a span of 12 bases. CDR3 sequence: CASSPGYFYEQYF. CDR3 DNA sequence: TGTGCCAGCAGTCCTGGGTACTTCTACGAGCAGTACTTC.

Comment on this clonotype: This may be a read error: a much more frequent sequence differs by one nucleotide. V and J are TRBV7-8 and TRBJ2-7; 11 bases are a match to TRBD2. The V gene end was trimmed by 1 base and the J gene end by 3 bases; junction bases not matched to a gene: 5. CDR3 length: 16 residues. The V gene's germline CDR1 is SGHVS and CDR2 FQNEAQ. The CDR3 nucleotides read TGTGCCAGCAGCTTAGGAGCGACTAGCGGGAACTACGAGCAGTACTTC. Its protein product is CASSLGATSGNYEQYF.

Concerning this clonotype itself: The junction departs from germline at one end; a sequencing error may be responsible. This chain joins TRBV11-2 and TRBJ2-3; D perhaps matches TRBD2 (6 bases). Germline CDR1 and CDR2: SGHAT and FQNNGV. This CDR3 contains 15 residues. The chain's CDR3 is CASSLVPQPGDMQYF. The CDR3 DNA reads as TGTGCCAGCAGCTTAGTACCCCAGCCGGGAGATATGCAGTACTTT. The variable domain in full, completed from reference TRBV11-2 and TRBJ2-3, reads EAGVAQSPRYKIIEKRQSVAFWCNPISGHATLYWYQQILGQGPKLLIQFQNNGVVDDSQLPKDRFSAERLKGVDSTLKIQPAKLEDSAVYLCASSLVPQPGDMQYFGPGTRLTVL.

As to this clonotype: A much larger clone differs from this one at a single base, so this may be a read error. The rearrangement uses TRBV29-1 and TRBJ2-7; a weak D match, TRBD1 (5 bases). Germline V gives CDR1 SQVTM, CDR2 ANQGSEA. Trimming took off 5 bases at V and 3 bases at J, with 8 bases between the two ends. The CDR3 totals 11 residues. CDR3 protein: CSVIDSYEQYF. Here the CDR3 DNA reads TGCAGCGTTATTGACAGCTACGAGCAGTACTTC.

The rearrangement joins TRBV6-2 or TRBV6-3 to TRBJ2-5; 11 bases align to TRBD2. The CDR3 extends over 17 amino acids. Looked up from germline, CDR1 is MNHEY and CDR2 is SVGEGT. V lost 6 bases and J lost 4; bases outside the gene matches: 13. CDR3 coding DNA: TGTGCCAGCAGAAAAGGCACTAGCGGGAGATCGGGAGAGACCCAGTACTTC. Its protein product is CASRKGTSGRSGETQYF.

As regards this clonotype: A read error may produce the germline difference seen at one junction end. CDR3 amino acids: CVSNLGGPYNEQFF. CDR3 DNA: TGTGTCAGCAACTTAGGCGGCCCCTACAATGAGCAGTTCTTC. The J gene is TRBJ2-1, the V gene TRBV11-2; D is unclear. The CDR3 is 14 amino acids. The germline V gene has CDR1 SGHAT and CDR2 FQNNGV. Combining the CDR3 with reference TRBV11-2 and TRBJ2-1 gives the whole variable domain EAGVAQSPRYKIIEKRQSVAFWCNPISGHATLYWYQQILGQGPKLLIQFQNNGVVDDSQLPKDRFSAERLKGVDSTLKIQPAKLEDSAVYLCVSNLGGPYNEQFFGPGTRLTVL.